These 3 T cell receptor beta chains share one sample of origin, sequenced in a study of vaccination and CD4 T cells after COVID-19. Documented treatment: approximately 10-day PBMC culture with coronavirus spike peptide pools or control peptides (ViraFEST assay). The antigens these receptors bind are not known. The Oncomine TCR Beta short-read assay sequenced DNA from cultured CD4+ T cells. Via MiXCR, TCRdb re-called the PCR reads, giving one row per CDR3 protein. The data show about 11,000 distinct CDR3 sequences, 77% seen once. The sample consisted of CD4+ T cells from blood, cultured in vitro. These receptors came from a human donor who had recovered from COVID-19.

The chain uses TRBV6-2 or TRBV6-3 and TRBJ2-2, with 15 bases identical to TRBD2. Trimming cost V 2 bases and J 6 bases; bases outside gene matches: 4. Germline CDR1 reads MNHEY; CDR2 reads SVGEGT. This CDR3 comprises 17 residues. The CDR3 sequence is CASSYLRTSGRAGELFF. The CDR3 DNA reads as TGTGCCAGCAGTTACCTTCGGACTAGCGGGAGGGCCGGGGAGCTGTTTTTT.

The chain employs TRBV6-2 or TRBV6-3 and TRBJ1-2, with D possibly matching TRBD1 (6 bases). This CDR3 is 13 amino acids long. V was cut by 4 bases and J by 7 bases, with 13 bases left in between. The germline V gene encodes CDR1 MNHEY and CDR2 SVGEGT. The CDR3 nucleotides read TGTGCCAGCAGTTGCTATACAGGGAGTGGCTACACCTTC. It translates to CASSCYTGSGYTF.

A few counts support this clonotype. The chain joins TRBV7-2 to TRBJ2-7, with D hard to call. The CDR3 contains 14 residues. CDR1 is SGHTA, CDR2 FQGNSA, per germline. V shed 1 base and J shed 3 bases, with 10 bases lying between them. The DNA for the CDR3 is TGTGCCAGCAGCTTAGAGCCCCAGCGCTACGAGCAGTACTTC. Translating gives CASSLEPQRYEQYF.